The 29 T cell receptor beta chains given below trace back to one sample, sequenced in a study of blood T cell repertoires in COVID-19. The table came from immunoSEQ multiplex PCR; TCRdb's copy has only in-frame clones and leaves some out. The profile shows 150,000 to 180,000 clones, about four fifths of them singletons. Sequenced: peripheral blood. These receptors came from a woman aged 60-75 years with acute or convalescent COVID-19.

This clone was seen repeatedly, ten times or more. The CDR3 DNA is TGCAGTGCTAGAGCTTCAGCGGGCTACACCTTC. This codes for CSARASAGYTF. V and J are TRBV20-1 and TRBJ1-2; D not resolved. V shed 1 base and J shed 8 bases, with 8 bases lying between them. CDR3 size: 11 residues. Germline V gives CDR1 DFQATT, CDR2 SNEGSKA (reference sequence).

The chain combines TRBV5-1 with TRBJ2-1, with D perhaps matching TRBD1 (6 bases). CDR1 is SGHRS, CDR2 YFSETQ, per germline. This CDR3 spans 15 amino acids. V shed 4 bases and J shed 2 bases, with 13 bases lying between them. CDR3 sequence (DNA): TGCGCCAGCAGCCCCAGACAGGCCCCCTACAATGAGCAGTTCTTC. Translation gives CASSPRQAPYNEQFF. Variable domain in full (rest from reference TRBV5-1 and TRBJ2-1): KAGVTQTPRYLIKTRGQQVTLSCSPISGHRSVSWYQQTPGQGLQFLFEYFSETQRNKGNFPGRFSGRQFSNSRSEMNVSTLELGDSALYLCASSPRQAPYNEQFFGPGTRLTVL.

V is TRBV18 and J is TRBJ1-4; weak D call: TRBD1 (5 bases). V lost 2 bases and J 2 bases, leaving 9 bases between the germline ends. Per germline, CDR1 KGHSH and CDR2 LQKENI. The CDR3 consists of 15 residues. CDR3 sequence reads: CASSPAQGTNEKLFF. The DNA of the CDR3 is TGTGCCAGCTCACCAGCTCAGGGCACTAATGAAAAACTGTTTTTT.

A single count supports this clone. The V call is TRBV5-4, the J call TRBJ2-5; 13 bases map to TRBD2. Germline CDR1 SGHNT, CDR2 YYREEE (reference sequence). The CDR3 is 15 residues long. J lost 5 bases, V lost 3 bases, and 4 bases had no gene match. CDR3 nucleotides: TGTGCCAGCAGCTCCCGGACTAGCGGGGGTGAGACCCAGTACTTC. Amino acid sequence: CASSSRTSGGETQYF.

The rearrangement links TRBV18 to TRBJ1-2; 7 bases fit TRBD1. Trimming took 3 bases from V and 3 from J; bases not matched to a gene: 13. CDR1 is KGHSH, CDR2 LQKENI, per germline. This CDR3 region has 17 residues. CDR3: CASSPSSGEGAYYGYTF. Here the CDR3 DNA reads TGTGCCAGCTCACCGAGTAGCGGTGAGGGGGCCTACTATGGCTACACCTTC.

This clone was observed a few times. As DNA, the CDR3 is TGTGCCACCAAGAACCAACCGGGGATCAATCAGCCCCAGCATTTT. Translation gives CATKNQPGINQPQHF. The gene calls are TRBV19 and TRBJ1-5; D is uncertain. With 10 bases removed from V and 3 bases from J, the gap between germline ends came to 19 bases. Germline V lookup: CDR1 LNHDA, CDR2 SQIVND (reference sequence). CDR3 length equals 15 residues.

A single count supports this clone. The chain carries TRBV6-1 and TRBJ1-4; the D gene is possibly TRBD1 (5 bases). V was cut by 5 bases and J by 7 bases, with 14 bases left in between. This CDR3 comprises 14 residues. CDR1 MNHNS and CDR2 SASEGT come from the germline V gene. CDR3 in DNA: TGTGCCAGCAGTACCGCGGGGCCGAGTGAAAAACTGTTTTTT. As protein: CASSTAGPSEKLFF.

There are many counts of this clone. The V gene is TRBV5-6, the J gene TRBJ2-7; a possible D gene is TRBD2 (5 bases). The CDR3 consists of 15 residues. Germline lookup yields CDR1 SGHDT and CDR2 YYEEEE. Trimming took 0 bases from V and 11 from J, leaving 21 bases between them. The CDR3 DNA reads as TGTGCCAGCAGCTTGGCCGCGCTACCCTCCTCGGGAAAGTACTTC. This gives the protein CASSLAALPSSGKYF.

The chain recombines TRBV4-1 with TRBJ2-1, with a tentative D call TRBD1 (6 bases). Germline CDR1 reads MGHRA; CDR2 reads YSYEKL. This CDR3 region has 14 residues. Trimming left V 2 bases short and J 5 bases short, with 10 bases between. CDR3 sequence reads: CASSQYRDNNEQFF. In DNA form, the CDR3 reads TGCGCCAGCAGCCAATACCGGGACAACAATGAGCAGTTCTTC.

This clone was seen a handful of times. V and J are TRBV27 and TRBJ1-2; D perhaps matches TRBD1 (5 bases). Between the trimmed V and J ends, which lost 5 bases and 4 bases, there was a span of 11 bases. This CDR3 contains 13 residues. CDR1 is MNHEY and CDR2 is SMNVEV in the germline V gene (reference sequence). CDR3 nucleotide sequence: TGTGCCAGCAGTGGGGGGTGGCTCTATGGCTACACCTTC. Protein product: CASSGGWLYGYTF.

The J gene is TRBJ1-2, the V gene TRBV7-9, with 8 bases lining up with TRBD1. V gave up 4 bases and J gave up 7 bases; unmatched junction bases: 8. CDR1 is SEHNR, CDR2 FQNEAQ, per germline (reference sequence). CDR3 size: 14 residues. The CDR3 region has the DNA TGTGCCAGCAGCTCGACTCAGGGGGCCCTTGGCTACACCTTC. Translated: CASSSTQGALGYTF.

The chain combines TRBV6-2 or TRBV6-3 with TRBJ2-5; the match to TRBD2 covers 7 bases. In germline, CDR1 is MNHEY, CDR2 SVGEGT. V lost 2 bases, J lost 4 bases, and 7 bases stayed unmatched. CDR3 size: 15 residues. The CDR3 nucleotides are TGTGCCAGCAGTTACGCGGGGGTAACAACAGAGACCCAGTACTTC. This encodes CASSYAGVTTETQYF.

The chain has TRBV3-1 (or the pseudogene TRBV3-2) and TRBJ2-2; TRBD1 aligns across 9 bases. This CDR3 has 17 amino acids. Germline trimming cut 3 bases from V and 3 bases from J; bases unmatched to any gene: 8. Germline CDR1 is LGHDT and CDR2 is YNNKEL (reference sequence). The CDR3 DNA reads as TGTGCCAGCAGCCAGGCTAGGGACAGGGCGTACACCGGGGAGCTGTTTTTT. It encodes CASSQARDRAYTGELFF.

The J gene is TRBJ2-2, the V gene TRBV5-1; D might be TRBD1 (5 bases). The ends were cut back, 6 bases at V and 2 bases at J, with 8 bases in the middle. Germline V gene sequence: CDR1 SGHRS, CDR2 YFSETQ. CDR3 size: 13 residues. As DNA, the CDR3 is TGCGCCAGCAACCAGGGTAACACCGGGGAGCTGTTTTTT. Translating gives CASNQGNTGELFF. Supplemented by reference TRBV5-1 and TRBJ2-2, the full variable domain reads KAGVTQTPRYLIKTRGQQVTLSCSPISGHRSVSWYQQTPGQGLQFLFEYFSETQRNKGNFPGRFSGRQFSNSRSEMNVSTLELGDSALYLCASNQGNTGELFFGEGSRLTVL.

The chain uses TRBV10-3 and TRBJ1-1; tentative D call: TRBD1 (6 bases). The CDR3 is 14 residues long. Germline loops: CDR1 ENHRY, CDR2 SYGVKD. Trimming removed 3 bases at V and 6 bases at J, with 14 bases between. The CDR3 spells CAISDPGVKAEAFF. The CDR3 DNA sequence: TGTGCCATCAGTGATCCAGGGGTAAAGGCTGAAGCTTTCTTT.

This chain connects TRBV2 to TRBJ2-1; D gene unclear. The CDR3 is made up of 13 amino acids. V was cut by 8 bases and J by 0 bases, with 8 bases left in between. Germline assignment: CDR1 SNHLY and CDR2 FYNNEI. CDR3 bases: TGTGCCAGCGCACTTAGCTCCTACAATGAGCAGTTCTTC. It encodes CASALSSYNEQFF.

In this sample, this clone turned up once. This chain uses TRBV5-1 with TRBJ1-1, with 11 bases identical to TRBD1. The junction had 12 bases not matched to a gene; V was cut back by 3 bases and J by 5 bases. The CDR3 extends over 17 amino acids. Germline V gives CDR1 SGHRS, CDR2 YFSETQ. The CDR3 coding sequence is TGCGCCAGCAGCTACTCGGACAGGGGGCATTATGCGACTGAAGCTTTCTTT. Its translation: CASSYSDRGHYATEAFF.

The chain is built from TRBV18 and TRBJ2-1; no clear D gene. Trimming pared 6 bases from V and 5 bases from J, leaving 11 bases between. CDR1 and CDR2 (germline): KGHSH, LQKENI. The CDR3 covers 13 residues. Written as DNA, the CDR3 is TGTGCCAGCTCCCAGAGGTCTAACAATGAGCAGTTCTTC. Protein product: CASSQRSNNEQFF.

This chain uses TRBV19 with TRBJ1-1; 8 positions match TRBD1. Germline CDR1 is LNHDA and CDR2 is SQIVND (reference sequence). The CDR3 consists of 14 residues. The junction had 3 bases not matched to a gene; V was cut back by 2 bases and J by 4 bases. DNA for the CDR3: TGTGCCAGTAGTATACAGGGGGCGAGCACTGAAGCTTTCTTT. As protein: CASSIQGASTEAFF.

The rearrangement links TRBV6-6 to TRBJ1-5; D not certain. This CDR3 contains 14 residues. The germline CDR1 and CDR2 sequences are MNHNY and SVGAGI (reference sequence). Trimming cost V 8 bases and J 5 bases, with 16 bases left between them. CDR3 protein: CASLRPGRDQPQHF. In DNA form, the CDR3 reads TGTGCCAGCTTAAGACCTGGCCGGGATCAGCCCCAGCATTTT.

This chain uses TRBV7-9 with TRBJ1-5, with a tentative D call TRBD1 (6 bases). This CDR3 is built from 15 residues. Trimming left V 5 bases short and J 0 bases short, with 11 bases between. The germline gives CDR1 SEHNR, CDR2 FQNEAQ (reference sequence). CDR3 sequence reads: CASSPGTFSNQPQHF. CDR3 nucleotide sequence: TGTGCCAGCAGCCCCGGGACATTTAGCAATCAGCCCCAGCATTTT.

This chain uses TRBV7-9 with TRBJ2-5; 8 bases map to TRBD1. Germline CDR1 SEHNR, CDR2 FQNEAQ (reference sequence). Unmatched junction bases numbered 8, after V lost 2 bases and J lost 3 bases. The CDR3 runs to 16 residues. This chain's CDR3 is CASSLRQGAGEETQYF. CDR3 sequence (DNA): TGTGCCAGCAGCTTAAGGCAGGGGGCTGGGGAAGAGACCCAGTACTTC. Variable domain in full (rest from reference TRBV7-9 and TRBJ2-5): DTGVSQNPRHKITKRGQNVTFRCDPISEHNRLYWYRQTLGQGPEFLTYFQNEAQLEKSRLLSDRFSAERPKGSFSTLEIQRTEQGDSAMYLCASSLRQGAGEETQYFGPGTRLLVL.

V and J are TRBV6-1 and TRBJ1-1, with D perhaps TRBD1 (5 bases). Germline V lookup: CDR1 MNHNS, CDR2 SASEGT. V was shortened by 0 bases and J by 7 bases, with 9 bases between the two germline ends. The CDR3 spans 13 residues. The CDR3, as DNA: TGTGCCAGCAGTGAAGCCCCCGGGGGTGAAGCTTTCTTT. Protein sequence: CASSEAPGGEAFF.

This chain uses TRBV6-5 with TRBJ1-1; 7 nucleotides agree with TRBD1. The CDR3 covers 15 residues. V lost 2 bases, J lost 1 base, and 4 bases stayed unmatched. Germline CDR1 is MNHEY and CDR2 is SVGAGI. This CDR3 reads CASSYRRTGNTEAFF. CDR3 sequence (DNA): TGTGCCAGCAGTTACCGACGGACAGGGAACACTGAAGCTTTCTTT.

This CDR3 reads CASSARPGQGSAGELFF. CDR3 sequence (DNA): TGTGCCAGCAGTGCCCGACCGGGACAGGGGTCGGCCGGGGAGCTGTTTTTT. The V call is TRBV6-1, the J call TRBJ2-2; TRBD1 aligns across 10 bases. CDR3 length: 17 residues. From germline, CDR1 is MNHNS and CDR2 SASEGT. Trimming at V came to 4 bases and at J to 6 bases, leaving 11 bases not matched to a gene.

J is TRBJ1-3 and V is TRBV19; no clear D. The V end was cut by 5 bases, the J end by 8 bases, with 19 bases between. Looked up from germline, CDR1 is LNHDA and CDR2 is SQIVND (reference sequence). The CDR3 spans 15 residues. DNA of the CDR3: TGTGCCAGTAGTTCTCCGCCCGGGAGTTGGGACACCATATATTTT. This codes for CASSSPPGSWDTIYF.

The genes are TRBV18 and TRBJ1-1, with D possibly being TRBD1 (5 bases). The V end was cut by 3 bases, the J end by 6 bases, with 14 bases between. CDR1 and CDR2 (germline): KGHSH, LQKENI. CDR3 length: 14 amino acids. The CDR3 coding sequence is TGTGCCAGCTCACCCGGGCAGGGAGGGGCTGAAGCTTTCTTT. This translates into CASSPGQGGAEAFF.

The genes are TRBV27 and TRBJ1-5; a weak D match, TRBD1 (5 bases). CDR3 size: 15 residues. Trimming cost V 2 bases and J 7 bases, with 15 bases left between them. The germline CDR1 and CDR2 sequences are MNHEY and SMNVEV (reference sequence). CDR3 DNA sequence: TGTGCCAGCAGTTTAATCGCGGCAGGGCACCAGCCCCAGCATTTT. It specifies CASSLIAAGHQPQHF.

CDR3 sequence reads: CAISTPGYTDTQYF. The CDR3 DNA sequence: TGTGCCATCAGCACTCCAGGATACACAGATACGCAGTATTTT. The rearrangement links TRBV10-3 to TRBJ2-3; no clear D gene. Trimming took off 6 bases at V and 2 bases at J, with 12 bases between the two ends. This CDR3 has 14 residues. Germline CDR1 and CDR2: ENHRY and SYGVKD.